The rows below give T cell receptor beta chains drawn from one sample of a study of vaccination effects on CD4 cells after COVID-19. These TCRs are of unknown antigen specificity. Generated by immunoSEQ multiplex PCR, the TCRdb table keeps only in-frame clones and is missing some. The sample lists around 50,000 clones, over 50% occurring once. Sequenced material: CD4+ T cells from PBMCs cultured without peptide, taken before COVID-19 vaccination. The source is a human donor who received a COVID-19 vaccine. Both conserved end residues are part of each CDR3. A D gene is named only where the DNA matches it firmly. Size is omitted from some rows. Given values are once, few, many or a class for expanded clones.

V	size	J	D	CDR3	DNA
TRBV19	-	TRBJ1-6	-	CASRRDYSYNSPLHF	TGTGCCAGTAGACGGGACTACTCCTATAATTCACCCCTCCACTTT
TRBV6-2/TRBV6-3	-	TRBJ1-1	-	CASSYSWGNTEAFF	TGTGCCAGCAGTTACTCATGGGGGAACACTGAAGCTTTCTTT
TRBV7-3	-	TRBJ2-3	-	CASSPIGSGGLDTQYF	TGTGCCAGCAGCCCCATCGGTTCGGGGGGCCTTGATACGCAGTATTTT
TRBV7-2	few	TRBJ2-7	-	CASSLSEGSYEQYF	TGTGCCAGCAGCTTATCGGAAGGTAGCTACGAGCAGTACTTC
TRBV4-1	few	TRBJ1-5	-	CASSQMILDAGGQPQHF	TGCGCCAGCAGCCAGATGATCTTAGACGCCGGAGGGCAGCCCCAGCATTTT
TRBV5-1	-	TRBJ1-4	TRBD1	CASSATGGTNEKLFF	TGCGCCAGCAGCGCAACAGGGGGAACTAATGAAAAACTGTTTTTT
TRBV6-1	-	TRBJ1-5	-	CASSEGSGRQPQHF	TGTGCCAGCAGTGAAGGGTCAGGGCGTCAGCCCCAGCATTTT
TRBV4-1	-	TRBJ1-4	-	CASSQVAHKGNEKLFF	TGCGCCAGCAGCCAAGTTGCCCATAAGGGTAATGAAAAACTGTTTTTT
TRBV24-1	once	TRBJ2-3	-	CATDTDGGREYTQYF	TGTGCCACCGATACAGATGGGGGGCGGGAGTATACGCAGTATTTT
TRBV25-1	once	TRBJ2-2	-	CASSEYVEELFF	TGTGCCAGCAGTGAATATGTAGAGGAGCTGTTTTTT
TRBV3-1/TRBV3-2	-	TRBJ1-2	-	CASSPRRQGHGYTF	TGTGCCAGCAGCCCCAGAAGGCAGGGGCATGGCTACACCTTC
TRBV6-2/TRBV6-3	-	TRBJ2-2	-	CASSDLTGRPTGELFF	TGTGCCAGCAGTGACCTGACGGGACGGCCCACCGGGGAGCTGTTTTTT
TRBV5-4	-	TRBJ2-1	TRBD2	CASSFGSASGAYNEQFF	TGTGCCAGCAGCTTCGGTTCCGCTAGCGGGGCCTACAATGAGCAGTTCTTC
TRBV7-2	-	TRBJ2-1	-	CASSLTVRDEQFF	TGTGCCAGCAGCTTAACCGTGCGGGATGAGCAGTTCTTC
TRBV5-1	-	TRBJ2-2	TRBD1	CASSLGQGMNTGELFF	TGCGCCAGCAGCTTGGGACAGGGGATGAACACCGGGGAGCTGTTTTTT
TRBV19	-	TRBJ1-6	-	CASSMEAPLHF	TGTGCCAGTAGTATGGAGGCACCCCTCCACTTT
TRBV4-2	-	TRBJ1-6	-	CASSQEKGSSYNSPLHF	TGTGCCAGCAGCCAAGAGAAGGGGAGCTCCTATAATTCACCCCTCCACTTT
TRBV20-1	-	TRBJ2-2	-	CSASSLRGGTGELFF	TGCAGTGCTAGTTCCCTTAGAGGGGGCACCGGGGAGCTGTTTTTT
TRBV6-2/TRBV6-3	-	TRBJ1-1	TRBD1	CASSYTGGQLNTEAFF	TGTGCCAGCAGTTACACGGGGGGACAGTTGAACACTGAAGCTTTCTTT
TRBV6-2/TRBV6-3	-	TRBJ1-2	-	CASSYAPGFGYGYTF	TGTGCCAGCAGTTACGCCCCGGGTTTCGGCTATGGCTACACCTTC
TRBV28	-	TRBJ1-2	-	CASRPSARNYGYTF	TGTGCCAGCAGACCATCAGCGCGAAACTATGGCTACACCTTC
TRBV20-1	-	TRBJ2-3	-	CSARDLSTQYF	TGCAGTGCTAGAGATCTAAGTACGCAGTATTTT
TRBV5-4	-	TRBJ1-1	TRBD1	CASSAGTGSTTEAFF	TGTGCCAGCAGCGCCGGGACAGGTTCTACCACTGAAGCTTTCTTT
TRBV19	-	TRBJ2-3	TRBD1	CASRQGASTDTQYF	TGTGCCAGCCGACAGGGGGCTTCCACAGATACGCAGTATTTT
TRBV10-3	few	TRBJ1-1	TRBD1	CAIRDRLSLTEAFF	TGTGCCATCAGGGACAGGCTCTCCCTCACTGAAGCTTTCTTT
TRBV19	-	TRBJ1-5	TRBD1	CASSRQGQLPPQHF	TGTGCCAGTTCAAGACAGGGTCAGTTACCGCCCCAGCATTTT
TRBV28	few	TRBJ1-4	TRBD1	CASSLRGTGTNEKLFF	TGTGCCAGCAGTTTAAGGGGGACAGGCACAAATGAAAAACTGTTTTTT
TRBV2	few	TRBJ1-1	-	CASSVIFGGAFF	TGTGCCAGCAGTGTTATTTTCGGGGGAGCTTTCTTT
TRBV23-1	once	TRBJ2-7	-	CASSLMRTVAVGYEQYF	TGCGCCAGCAGTCTAATGAGGACGGTCGCGGTGGGCTACGAGCAGTACTTC
TRBV7-9	once	TRBJ2-6	-	CASSLQAILSGANVLTF	TGTGCCAGCAGCTTACAGGCGATCCTTTCTGGGGCCAACGTCCTGACTTTC
TRBV27	-	TRBJ2-5	-	CASSRSQETQYF	TGTGCCAGCAGTAGGTCCCAAGAGACCCAGTACTTC
TRBV28	-	TRBJ2-1	TRBD2	CASRPSGSNEQFF	TGTGCCAGCAGACCAAGCGGGAGCAATGAGCAGTTCTTC
TRBV20-1	-	TRBJ1-1	TRBD1	CSARGRGQAFF	TGCAGTGCTAGAGGAAGGGGACAGGCTTTCTTT
TRBV5-1	-	TRBJ2-1	TRBD2	CASSPTSGGNNEQFF	TGCGCCAGCAGTCCCACTAGCGGGGGAAACAATGAGCAGTTCTTC
TRBV11-2	-	TRBJ2-6	TRBD1	CASSLRDRLRAGANVLTF	TGTGCCAGCAGCTTGAGGGACAGACTACGTGCTGGGGCCAACGTCCTGACTTTC
TRBV7-2	-	TRBJ1-3	-	CASSNEGWGRGNTIYF	TGTGCCAGCAGCAACGAAGGCTGGGGGAGAGGAAACACCATATATTTT
TRBV2	-	TRBJ1-3	-	CASSGQLSGNTIYF	TGTGCCAGCAGCGGACAGCTATCTGGAAACACCATATATTTT